The 32 T cell receptor beta chains given below trace back to one sample, sequenced in a study of T-cell memory formation after mild COVID-19. From the 5' RACE reads, TCRdb called clonotypes with MiXCR, one entry per CDR3 protein. The sample includes 350,000 or so distinct CDR3 sequences, 20% to 25% of them seen just once. Sequencing was carried out using PBMCs or a T cell subset sorted from them (not recorded which). These receptors were taken from a man in his late teens or twenties who had mild COVID-19 (a few samples of this study predate the infection). Cell type and time point are not known.

This clonotype has only a few counts. The chain carries TRBV27 and TRBJ1-4; maybe TRBD1 (5 bases). This CDR3 has 14 residues. Trimming left V 3 bases short and J 6 bases short, with 11 bases between. CDR1 is MNHEY, CDR2 SMNVEV, per germline (reference sequence). CDR3 amino acids: CASSFGHSYEKLFF. DNA for the CDR3: TGTGCCAGCAGTTTCGGACATTCCTATGAAAAACTGTTTTTT.

This clonotype was counted ten times or more. The CDR3 loop is CASSLSGYEQYV. In DNA form, the CDR3 reads TGTGCCAGCAGCTTGTCAGGGTACGAGCAGTACGTC. This chain uses TRBV5-5 with TRBJ2-7, with D possibly being TRBD1 (5 bases). Germline lookup yields CDR1 SGHKS and CDR2 YYEKEE (reference sequence). CDR3 length equals 12 residues. Between the trimmed V and J ends, which lost 1 base and 4 bases, there was a span of 6 bases.

The V gene is TRBV20-1, the J gene TRBJ1-3, with D unclear. V gave up 1 base and J gave up 0 bases, with 16 bases separating them. Germline CDR1 is DFQATT and CDR2 is SNEGSKA (reference sequence). The CDR3 consists of 17 residues. The CDR3 DNA sequence: TGCAGTGCTAGAGGTCGGTACAGTGACTACTCTGGAAACACCATATATTTT. Amino acids: CSARGRYSDYSGNTIYF.

V usage is TRBV6-1 and J usage is TRBJ2-5, with 11 bases matching TRBD2. This CDR3 is 15 amino acids long. Per germline, CDR1 MNHNS and CDR2 SASEGT. Trimming took 8 bases from V and 4 from J; bases not matched to a gene: 9. The CDR3 sequence: CASEVGLAGGETQYF. In DNA, the CDR3 is TGTGCCAGCGAGGTTGGGCTAGCGGGGGGAGAGACCCAGTACTTC.

This clonotype turned up a few times. The chain employs TRBV4-2 and TRBJ2-5; D remains ambiguous. The CDR3 sequence is 18 residues long. V dropped 1 base and J dropped 2 bases, with 20 bases sitting between them. Per germline, CDR1 LGHNA and CDR2 YNFKEQ. The CDR3 reads CASSQGRPAGPIQETQYF. The CDR3 region has the DNA TGTGCCAGCAGCCAAGGGAGACCTGCCGGGCCGATTCAAGAGACCCAGTACTTC.

CDR3 loop: CASSGSGTSGPDEQFF. As DNA, the CDR3 is TGTGCCAGCAGTGGAAGTGGGACTAGCGGGCCCGATGAGCAGTTCTTC. This chain connects TRBV12-3 or TRBV12-4 to TRBJ2-1; 12 bases align to TRBD2. The CDR3 is 16 residues long. Losses at the gene ends were 5 bases for V and 8 bases for J; bases not matched to a gene: 10.

This chain links TRBV6-2 or TRBV6-3 with TRBJ2-5; possible D gene TRBD2, 5 bases. Trimming took 6 bases from V and 4 from J, leaving 12 bases between them. Germline CDR1 MNHEY, CDR2 SVGEGT. The CDR3 spans 13 residues. In DNA form, the CDR3 reads TGTGCCAGCAGCGCGAGGGTCGGAGAGACCCAGTACTTC. Its protein product is CASSARVGETQYF.

This clonotype was observed a few times. The chain links TRBV4-1 to TRBJ2-7; 10 nucleotides line up with TRBD1. Germline values: CDR1 MGHRA, CDR2 YSYEKL. The J segment lost 6 bases and the V segment lost 5 bases, leaving 10 bases of the junction unmatched. The CDR3 spans 15 residues. The CDR3, as DNA: TGCGCCAGCAGCACCTCAGACAGGGGGCGGTCCGAGCAGTACTTC. Amino acid sequence: CASSTSDRGRSEQYF.

V is TRBV6-6 and J is TRBJ2-2, with 10 bases lining up with TRBD2. The CDR3 length is 18 residues. Germline trimming cut 2 bases from V and 3 bases from J; bases unmatched to any gene: 9. The germline V gene has CDR1 MNHNY and CDR2 SVGAGI (reference sequence). CDR3 region: CASSYGLAGDWDTGELFF. For the CDR3, the DNA is TGTGCCAGCAGTTACGGTCTAGCGGGGGATTGGGACACCGGGGAGCTGTTTTTT.

This sequence joins TRBV29-1 and TRBJ2-1, with D hard to call. Germline V gives CDR1 SQVTM, CDR2 ANQGSEA. The CDR3 has 12 amino acids. Trimming took off 1 base at V and 4 bases at J, with 5 bases between the two ends. CDR3 in amino acids: CSVEGIYNEQFF. The CDR3 DNA is TGCAGCGTTGAAGGCATATACAATGAGCAGTTCTTC.

The rearrangement uses TRBV12-3 or TRBV12-4 and TRBJ1-5, with D uncertain. Trimming cost V 8 bases and J 3 bases, with 8 bases left between them. CDR3 length: 12 residues. The CDR3 nucleotides are TGTGCCAGCCGCACGGTCAATCAGCCCCAGCATTTT. Its translation: CASRTVNQPQHF.

The gene calls are TRBV3-1 and TRBJ2-1; D unclear. Germline V CDR1 and CDR2: LGHDT, YNNKEL (reference sequence). The CDR3 runs to 13 residues. Trimming pared 4 bases from V and 10 bases from J, leaving 14 bases between. CDR3 coding DNA: TGTGCCAGCAGCCCCTACCTCTTGGGCGAGCAGTTCTTC. Translating it yields CASSPYLLGEQFF.

This clonotype has only a few counts. The V gene is TRBV10-3, the J gene TRBJ2-7; a possible D gene is TRBD2 (5 bases). Between the trimmed V and J ends, which lost 2 bases and 0 bases, there was a span of 5 bases. This CDR3 is 13 amino acids long. Germline V gives CDR1 ENHRY, CDR2 SYGVKD. CDR3 sequence (DNA): TGTGCCATCAGTGAGACTAGCTCCTACGAGCAGTACTTC. Its protein is CAISETSSYEQYF.

The J gene is TRBJ2-5, the V gene TRBV20-1; 8 nucleotides agree with TRBD1. Germline-derived CDR1 and CDR2 are DFQATT and SNEGSKA (reference sequence). The CDR3 is made up of 13 amino acids. V shed 4 bases and J 5 bases; nucleotides not matched to a gene: 6. CDR3: CSATGGAGETQYF. CDR3 in DNA: TGCAGTGCTACAGGGGGCGCGGGGGAGACCCAGTACTTC.

This clonotype was counted between two and nine times. The CDR3 loop reads CASSSGAGPTDTQYF. The CDR3, as DNA: TGCGCCAGCAGTAGTGGGGCGGGGCCCACAGATACGCAGTATTTT. The chain uses TRBV5-1 and TRBJ2-3; possible D gene TRBD2, 6 bases. Germline V lookup: CDR1 SGHRS, CDR2 YFSETQ. The CDR3 extends over 15 amino acids. Trimming stripped 5 bases from V and 2 bases from J, with 15 bases between. Complete variable domain (other parts from reference TRBV5-1 and TRBJ2-3): KAGVTQTPRYLIKTRGQQVTLSCSPISGHRSVSWYQQTPGQGLQFLFEYFSETQRNKGNFPGRFSGRQFSNSRSEMNVSTLELGDSALYLCASSSGAGPTDTQYFGPGTRLTVL.

The chain is built from TRBV5-1 and TRBJ2-1; 7 bases match TRBD2. V shed 5 bases, J shed 1 base, and the junction held 6 bases outside the gene matches. Looked up from germline, CDR1 is SGHRS and CDR2 is YFSETQ. The CDR3 sequence is 15 residues long. The CDR3 coding sequence is TGCGCCAGCAGTATATCGGGGGGATCCTACAATGAGCAGTTCTTC. It encodes CASSISGGSYNEQFF.

The sample holds many counts of this clonotype. V and J are TRBV9 and TRBJ2-3; TRBD2 matches at 11 bases. Germline V gene lookup returns CDR1 SGDLS and CDR2 YYNGEE. The CDR3 length is 14 residues. J was trimmed by 4 bases and V by 4 bases; bases with no gene match: 2. The CDR3 spells CASSLTSGADTQYF. CDR3 coding DNA: TGTGCCAGCAGCTTGACTAGCGGGGCAGATACGCAGTATTTT.

This clonotype has more than one count but fewer than ten. The chain joins TRBV6-5 to TRBJ1-1, with D hard to call. Germline assignment: CDR1 MNHEY and CDR2 SVGAGI. V was cut by 6 bases and J by 1 base, with 9 bases left in between. The CDR3 is 13 residues long. DNA of the CDR3: TGTGCCAGCAGAAACCCAGGGAACACTGAAGCTTTCTTT. Translated, it gives CASRNPGNTEAFF.

Remarks on this clonotype: A read error may account for a junction end that differs from germline. This chain connects TRBV4-2 to TRBJ2-1; TRBD2 is a possible D gene (6 bases). The CDR3 length is 14 residues. Germline values: CDR1 LGHNA, CDR2 YNFKEQ. This chain's CDR3 is CASSDISGGNEQLF. DNA for the CDR3: TGTGCCAGCAGCGACATCAGTGGGGGGAATGAGCAGTTATTC.

This clonotype was seen a few times. The chain is built from TRBV28 and TRBJ2-4; possibly TRBD1 for D (6 bases). The germline CDR1 and CDR2 sequences are MDHEN and SYDVKM. This CDR3 is built from 14 residues. V lost 5 bases to trimming and J lost 1 base, with 9 bases between them. The CDR3 DNA sequence: TGTGCCAGCAGTGACAGGATGGCCAAAAACATTCAGTACTTC. Translating gives CASSDRMAKNIQYF.

A few counts support this clonotype. This CDR3 reads CAINQGVGSWDTEAFF. The CDR3 DNA reads TGTGCCATCAACCAGGGGGTGGGTAGTTGGGACACTGAAGCTTTCTTT. The gene calls are TRBV10-3 and TRBJ1-1; TRBD1 matches at 7 bases. The CDR3 totals 16 residues. The germline gives CDR1 ENHRY, CDR2 SYGVKD. Trimming at V came to 7 bases and at J to 3 bases, leaving 14 bases not matched to a gene.

This clonotype has a handful of counts. This chain links TRBV6-5 with TRBJ2-3; D gene ambiguous. Per germline, CDR1 MNHEY and CDR2 SVGAGI. The ends were cut back, 0 bases at V and 4 bases at J, with 11 bases in the middle. The CDR3 length is 15 residues. The CDR3 reads CASSYSQLAADTQYF. The CDR3 DNA sequence: TGTGCCAGCAGTTACTCGCAGTTGGCGGCAGATACGCAGTATTTT.

This clonotype was counted between two and nine times. This chain uses TRBV5-1 with TRBJ1-3; possibly TRBD1 for D (6 bases). Germline-derived CDR1 and CDR2 are SGHRS and YFSETQ. CDR3 length: 14 amino acids. Trimming shortened V by 5 bases and J by 1 base, and 10 bases separated the two germline ends. Here the CDR3 reads CASSEGGSGNTIYF. CDR3 in DNA: TGCGCCAGCAGTGAGGGGGGATCTGGAAACACCATATATTTT.

Only a few counts were recorded for this clonotype. The chain is built from TRBV20-1 and TRBJ1-4, with TRBD1 matching over 12 bases. The CDR3 has 12 residues. CDR1 and CDR2 from the germline V gene are DFQATT and SNEGSKA (reference sequence). This CDR3 is CGGTGGNEKLFF. The CDR3 DNA sequence: TGCGGGGGGACAGGGGGCAATGAAAAACTGTTTTTT.

This clonotype was observed at least ten times. The chain carries TRBV6-5 and TRBJ2-1; D uncertain. This CDR3 is 12 amino acids long. Germline V gene data show CDR1 as MNHEY and CDR2 as SVGAGI. V gave up 0 bases and J gave up 8 bases, with 5 bases separating them. CDR3 amino acids: CASSYSDDEQFF. The CDR3 DNA reads as TGTGCCAGCAGTTACTCGGACGATGAGCAGTTCTTC.

This chain links TRBV4-3 with TRBJ2-7; tentatively, D is TRBD2 (6 bases). V lost 0 bases and J 3 bases, leaving 9 bases between the germline ends. The CDR3 covers 14 residues. Germline CDR1 reads LGHNA; CDR2 reads YSLEER. The CDR3 DNA is TGCGCCAGCAGCCAAGATCCGGGAGTCTACGAGCAGTACTTC. It is translated as CASSQDPGVYEQYF.

V and J are TRBV6-5 and TRBJ1-4, with unresolved D. This CDR3 region has 14 residues. With 2 bases removed from V and 6 bases from J, the gap between germline ends came to 10 bases. Germline loops: CDR1 MNHEY, CDR2 SVGAGI. The CDR3 DNA sequence: TGTGCCAGCAGTTACGGGCAGGCAGATGAAAAACTGTTTTTT. It translates to CASSYGQADEKLFF.

This clonotype was found a few times. This chain joins TRBV9 and TRBJ2-2; D is possibly TRBD1 (6 bases). Germline CDR1 SGDLS, CDR2 YYNGEE. The germline V and J ends were trimmed by 0 bases and 5 bases, with 11 bases remaining between them. This CDR3 has 15 amino acids. DNA for the CDR3: TGTGCCAGCAGCGTAGAAGTCAGGGGTACCGGGGAGCTGTTTTTT. Its translation: CASSVEVRGTGELFF.

Many counts were recorded for this clonotype. The V call is TRBV11-2, the J call TRBJ2-5; D unclear. V lost 2 bases and J 5 bases, leaving 6 bases between the germline ends. Per germline, CDR1 SGHAT and CDR2 FQNNGV. The CDR3 loop spans 12 amino acids. CDR3 sequence reads: CASSLLRETQYF. CDR3 nucleotides: TGTGCCAGCAGCTTATTGAGGGAGACCCAGTACTTC.

This clonotype has at least ten counts. The rearrangement joins TRBV12-3 or TRBV12-4 to TRBJ2-7; 7 bases align to TRBD1. The V and J ends lost 6 bases and 2 bases, in that order; junction bases with no gene match: 4. The CDR3 has 13 amino acids. The CDR3 DNA reads TGTGCCAGCAGCTACACAGGGGCCTACGAGCAGTACTTC. It encodes CASSYTGAYEQYF.

This clonotype was picked up many times. The chain is built from TRBV5-1 and TRBJ2-5; D tentatively fits TRBD1 or TRBD2 (5 bases each). Trimming left V 1 base short and J 2 bases short, with 9 bases between. CDR3 length equals 14 residues. Germline CDR1 and CDR2: SGHRS and YFSETQ. The CDR3 coding sequence is TGCGCCAGCAGCTTGAGTGGGGGACAAGAGACCCAGTACTTC. Its protein is CASSLSGGQETQYF.

The J gene is TRBJ2-1, the V gene TRBV5-1, with 8 positions matching TRBD2. This CDR3 region has 15 residues. CDR1 is SGHRS, CDR2 YFSETQ, per germline. Unmatched junction bases numbered 6, after V lost 1 base and J lost 6 bases. In DNA, the CDR3 is TGCGCCAGCAGCTTGTCGGGACTAGGCGTCAATGAGCAGTTCTTC. As protein: CASSLSGLGVNEQFF.